A single sample is the source of the 9 T cell receptor beta chains below, sequenced in a study of blood T cells in healthy people across ages. Alongside a J-beta primer mix, a sample-barcoded 5' primer served in a second PCR lasting 7 to 11 cycles. TCRdb re-called the 5' RACE reads through MiXCR, storing one row per CDR3 protein. The table has about 1.6 million distinct CDR3 sequences, 34% seen once. Sample: blood. The receptor set was obtained from a woman under 40 in good health.

The chain couples TRBV7-8 to TRBJ2-6; no clear D gene. The CDR3 extends over 16 amino acids. The V gene lost 1 base and the J gene lost 2 bases, with 9 bases spanning the gap. Per the germline V gene, CDR1 is SGHVS and CDR2 is FQNEAQ. In nucleotides, the CDR3 is TGTGCCAGCAGCTTAGGTGTCAAGACTGGGGCCAACGTCCTGACTTTC. Translated, it gives CASSLGVKTGANVLTF.

The CDR3 DNA sequence: TGTGCCATCAGTGAGCCTCCCGGGACAGGGTTAAAGGCCTACGAGCAGTACTTC. Encoded protein: CAISEPPGTGLKAYEQYF. The chain links TRBV10-3 to TRBJ2-7; 9 bases match TRBD1. V shed 2 bases and J 2 bases; nucleotides not matched to a gene: 13. This CDR3 has 18 amino acids. Germline CDR1 is ENHRY and CDR2 is SYGVKD.

This clonotype was seen a few times. V is TRBV2 and J is TRBJ2-1; possibly TRBD2 for D (6 bases). V was clipped by 5 bases and J by 9 bases, with 11 bases between them. The CDR3 contains 12 residues. Germline loops: CDR1 SNHLY, CDR2 FYNNEI. CDR3 DNA sequence: TGTGCCAGCAGTCTGCGGGAATCTGAGCAGTTCTTC. It is translated as CASSLRESEQFF.

The J gene is TRBJ2-1, the V gene TRBV5-6; the match to TRBD1 covers 7 bases. Germline V gene data show CDR1 as SGHDT and CDR2 as YYEEEE. The V gene end was trimmed by 4 bases and the J gene end by 2 bases; junction bases not matched to a gene: 9. CDR3 size: 16 residues. CDR3 coding DNA: TGTGCCAGCAGCCGCCTGACAGGGTTAACCTACAATGAGCAGTTCTTC. Encoded protein: CASSRLTGLTYNEQFF.

Many counts were recorded for this clonotype. The chain has TRBV15 and TRBJ2-3; TRBD1 is a possible D gene (6 bases). There are 15 residues in the CDR3. Deletions cut 8 bases from V and 3 bases from J, with 18 bases between. Germline V gives CDR1 LNHNV, CDR2 YYDKDF (reference sequence). CDR3 nucleotides: TGTGCCACCGGAACTTACAGGGCACCGACAGATACGCAGTATTTT. Translated: CATGTYRAPTDTQYF.

This clonotype was counted many times. Sequence at one end of the junction differs from germline and may be a read error. The V call is TRBV5-1, the J call TRBJ2-7; possible D gene TRBD1, 5 bases. This CDR3 is 12 amino acids long. The V gene's germline CDR1 is SGHRS and CDR2 YFSETQ. In DNA, the CDR3 is TGTGCCAGCAGTTCAGGGTTGGACGAGCAGTACTTC. Its protein is CASSSGLDEQYF.

This chain links TRBV7-7 with TRBJ2-1; tentatively, D is TRBD1 or TRBD2 (5 bases each). Germline CDR1 SSHAT, CDR2 FNYEAQ (reference sequence). Trimming pared 5 bases from V and 1 base from J, leaving 12 bases between. The CDR3 spans 15 residues. The CDR3 spells CASSVGPPSYNEQFF. For the CDR3, the DNA is TGTGCCAGCAGCGTGGGACCACCGTCCTACAATGAGCAGTTCTTC.

This clonotype has a count of ten or more. This chain connects TRBV9 to TRBJ2-3; no reliable D call. CDR1 is SGDLS, CDR2 YYNGEE, per germline. This CDR3 has 14 amino acids. Trimming took 0 bases from V and 0 from J, leaving 5 bases between them. CDR3 coding DNA: TGTGCCAGCAGCGTAGCGGTGAGCACAGATACGCAGTATTTT. Encoded protein: CASSVAVSTDTQYF.

This chain uses TRBV29-1 with TRBJ1-4, with D uncertain. Germline assignment: CDR1 SQVTM and CDR2 ANQGSEA. This CDR3 spans 13 amino acids. V lost 6 bases and J 5 bases, leaving 13 bases between the germline ends. The CDR3 nucleotides are TGCAGCGTAGTATTGAGGGCGAATGAAAAACTGTTTTTT. Translation gives CSVVLRANEKLFF.